The sequence of this TCR beta chain was determined in a study of blood T cell repertoires in COVID-19. Study at large: Samples taken during acute and convalescent COVID-19 were collected in the United States, Italy and Spain. PBMCs, B-cell-depleted T cells, or T cells provided the cDNA or gDNA that made up the material.

The germline V gene encodes CDR1 MNHNY and CDR2 SVGAGI (reference sequence). The junction had 8 bases not matched to a gene; V was cut back by 6 bases and J by 7 bases. The CDR3 has 14 amino acids. The data were produced by immunoSEQ multiplex PCR, yet TCRdb's version contains in-frame clones alone and is incomplete. The repertoire holds approximately 670,000 clones, 85% to 90% seen once, with more than 0.25% in the top ten. Sequenced: peripheral blood. This clonotype was sampled from a woman aged 18-30 years with acute or convalescent COVID-19. The genes are TRBV6-6 and TRBJ1-3; TRBD1 matches at 8 bases. The CDR3: CASRTDRAENTIYF. The CDR3 coding sequence is TGTGCCAGCAGGACGGACAGGGCTGAGAACACCATATATTTT.